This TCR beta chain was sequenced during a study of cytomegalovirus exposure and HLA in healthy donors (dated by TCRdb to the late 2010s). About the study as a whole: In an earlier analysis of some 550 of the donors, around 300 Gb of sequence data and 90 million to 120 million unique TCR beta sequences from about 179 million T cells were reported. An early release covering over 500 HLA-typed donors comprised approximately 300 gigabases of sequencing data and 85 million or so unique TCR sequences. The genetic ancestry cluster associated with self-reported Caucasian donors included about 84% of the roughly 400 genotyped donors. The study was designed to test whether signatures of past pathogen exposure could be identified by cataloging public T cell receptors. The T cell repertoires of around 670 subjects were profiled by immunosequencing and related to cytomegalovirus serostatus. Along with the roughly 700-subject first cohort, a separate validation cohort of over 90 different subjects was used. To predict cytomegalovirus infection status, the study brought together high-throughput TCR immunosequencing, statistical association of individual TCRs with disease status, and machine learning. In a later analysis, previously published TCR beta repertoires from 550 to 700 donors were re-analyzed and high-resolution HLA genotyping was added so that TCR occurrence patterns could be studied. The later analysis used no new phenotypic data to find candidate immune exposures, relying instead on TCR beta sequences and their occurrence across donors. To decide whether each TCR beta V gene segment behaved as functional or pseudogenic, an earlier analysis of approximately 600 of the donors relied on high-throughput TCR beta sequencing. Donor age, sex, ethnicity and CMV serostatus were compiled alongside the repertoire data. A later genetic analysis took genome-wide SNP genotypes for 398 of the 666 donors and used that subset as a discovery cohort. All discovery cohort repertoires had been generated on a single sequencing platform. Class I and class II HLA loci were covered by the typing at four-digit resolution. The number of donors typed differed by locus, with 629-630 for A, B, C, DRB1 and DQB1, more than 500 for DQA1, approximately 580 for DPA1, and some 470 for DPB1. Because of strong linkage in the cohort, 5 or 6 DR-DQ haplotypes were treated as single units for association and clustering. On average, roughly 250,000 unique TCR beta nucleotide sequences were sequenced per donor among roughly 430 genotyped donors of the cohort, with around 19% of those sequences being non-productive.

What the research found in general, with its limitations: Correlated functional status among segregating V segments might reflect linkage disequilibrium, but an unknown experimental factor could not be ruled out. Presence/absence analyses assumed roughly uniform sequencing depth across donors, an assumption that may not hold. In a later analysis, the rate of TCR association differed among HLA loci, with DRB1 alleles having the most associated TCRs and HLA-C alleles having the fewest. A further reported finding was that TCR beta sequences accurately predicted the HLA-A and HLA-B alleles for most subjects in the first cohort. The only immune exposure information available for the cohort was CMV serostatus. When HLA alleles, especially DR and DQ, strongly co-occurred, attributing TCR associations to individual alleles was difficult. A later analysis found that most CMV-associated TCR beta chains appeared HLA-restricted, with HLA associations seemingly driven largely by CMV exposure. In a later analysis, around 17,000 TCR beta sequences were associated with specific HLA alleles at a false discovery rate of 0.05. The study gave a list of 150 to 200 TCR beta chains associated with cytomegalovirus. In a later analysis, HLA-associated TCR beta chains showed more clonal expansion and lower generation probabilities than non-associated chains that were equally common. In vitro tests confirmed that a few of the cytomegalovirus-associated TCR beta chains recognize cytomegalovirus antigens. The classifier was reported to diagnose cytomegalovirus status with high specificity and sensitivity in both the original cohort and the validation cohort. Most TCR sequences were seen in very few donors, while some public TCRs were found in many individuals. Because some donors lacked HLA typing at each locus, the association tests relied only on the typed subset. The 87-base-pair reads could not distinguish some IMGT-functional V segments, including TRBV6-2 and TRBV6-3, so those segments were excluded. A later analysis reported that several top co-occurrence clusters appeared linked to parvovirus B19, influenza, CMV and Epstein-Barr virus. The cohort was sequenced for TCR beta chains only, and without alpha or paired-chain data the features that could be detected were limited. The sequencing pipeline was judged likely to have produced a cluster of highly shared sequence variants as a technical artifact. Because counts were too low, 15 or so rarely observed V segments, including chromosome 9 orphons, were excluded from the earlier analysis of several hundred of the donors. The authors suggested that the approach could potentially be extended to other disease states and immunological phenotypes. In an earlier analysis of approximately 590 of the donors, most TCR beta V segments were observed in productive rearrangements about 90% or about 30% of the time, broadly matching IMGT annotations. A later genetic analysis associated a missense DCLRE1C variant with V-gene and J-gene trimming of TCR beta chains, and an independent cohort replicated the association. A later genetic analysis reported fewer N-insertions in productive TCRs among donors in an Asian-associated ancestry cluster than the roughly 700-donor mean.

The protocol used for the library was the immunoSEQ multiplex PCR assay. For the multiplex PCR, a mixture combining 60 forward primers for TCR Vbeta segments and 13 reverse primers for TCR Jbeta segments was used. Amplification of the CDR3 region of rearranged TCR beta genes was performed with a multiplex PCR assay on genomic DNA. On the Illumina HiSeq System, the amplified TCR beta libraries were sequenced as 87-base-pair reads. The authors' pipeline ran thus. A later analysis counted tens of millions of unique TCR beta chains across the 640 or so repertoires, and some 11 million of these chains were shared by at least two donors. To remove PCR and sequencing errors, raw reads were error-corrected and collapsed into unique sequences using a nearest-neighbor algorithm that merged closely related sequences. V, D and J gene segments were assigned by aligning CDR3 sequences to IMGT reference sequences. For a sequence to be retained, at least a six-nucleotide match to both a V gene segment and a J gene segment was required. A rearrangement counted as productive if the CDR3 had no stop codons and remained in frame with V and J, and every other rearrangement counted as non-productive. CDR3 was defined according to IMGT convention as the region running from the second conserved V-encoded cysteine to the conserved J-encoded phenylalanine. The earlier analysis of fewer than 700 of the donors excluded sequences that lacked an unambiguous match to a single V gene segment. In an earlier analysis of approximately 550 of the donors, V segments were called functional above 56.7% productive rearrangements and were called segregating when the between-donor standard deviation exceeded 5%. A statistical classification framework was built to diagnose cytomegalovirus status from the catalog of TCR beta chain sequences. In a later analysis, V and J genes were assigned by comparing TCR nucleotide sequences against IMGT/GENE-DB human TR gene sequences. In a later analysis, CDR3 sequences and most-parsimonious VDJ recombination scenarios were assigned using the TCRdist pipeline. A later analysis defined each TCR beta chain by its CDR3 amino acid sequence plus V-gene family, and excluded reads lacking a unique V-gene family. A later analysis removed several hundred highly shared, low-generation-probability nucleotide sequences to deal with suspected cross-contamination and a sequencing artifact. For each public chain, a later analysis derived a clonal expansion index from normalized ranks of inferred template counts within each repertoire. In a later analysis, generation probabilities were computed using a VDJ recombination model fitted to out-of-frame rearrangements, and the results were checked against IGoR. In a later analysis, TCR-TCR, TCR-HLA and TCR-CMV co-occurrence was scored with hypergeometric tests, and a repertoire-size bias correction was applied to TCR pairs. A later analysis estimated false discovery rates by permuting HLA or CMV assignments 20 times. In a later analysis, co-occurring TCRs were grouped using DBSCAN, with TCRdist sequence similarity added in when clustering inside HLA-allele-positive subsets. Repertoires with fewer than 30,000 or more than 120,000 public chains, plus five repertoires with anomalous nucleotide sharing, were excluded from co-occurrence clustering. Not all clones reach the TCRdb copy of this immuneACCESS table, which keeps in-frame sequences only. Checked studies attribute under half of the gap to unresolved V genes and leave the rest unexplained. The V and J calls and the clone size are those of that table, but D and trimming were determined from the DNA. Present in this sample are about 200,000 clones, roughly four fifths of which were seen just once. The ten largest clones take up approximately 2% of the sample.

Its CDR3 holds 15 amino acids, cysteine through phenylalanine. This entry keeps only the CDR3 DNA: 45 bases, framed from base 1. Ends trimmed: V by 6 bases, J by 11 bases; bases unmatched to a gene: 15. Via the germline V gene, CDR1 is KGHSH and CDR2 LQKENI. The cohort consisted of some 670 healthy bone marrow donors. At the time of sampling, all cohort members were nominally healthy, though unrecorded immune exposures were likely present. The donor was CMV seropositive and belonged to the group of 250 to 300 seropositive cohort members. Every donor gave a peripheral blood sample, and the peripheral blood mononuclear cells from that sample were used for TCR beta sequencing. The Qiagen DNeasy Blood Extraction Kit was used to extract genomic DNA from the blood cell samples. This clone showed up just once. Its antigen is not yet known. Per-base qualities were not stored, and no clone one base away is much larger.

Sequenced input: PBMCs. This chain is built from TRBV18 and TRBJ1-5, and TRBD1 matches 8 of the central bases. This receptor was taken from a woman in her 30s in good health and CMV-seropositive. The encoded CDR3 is CASSGTGQIPVAQHF. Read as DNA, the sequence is TGTGCCAGCTCGGGGACAGGTCAAATACCGGTGGCCCAGCATTTT.